This T cell receptor (beta chain) was found in a study of neurological immune-mediated disorders. Germline V gene lookup returns CDR1 SGHVS and CDR2 FNYEAQ. The CDR3 loop spans 16 amino acids. V was shortened by 4 bases and J by 4 bases, with 17 bases between the two germline ends. Overall study results and limits: When the repertoires were grouped phylogenetically, those of 18 of the 34 multiple sclerosis patients came together in a single cluster of related CDR3 sequences, which points to a possible repertoire-level signature. In HTLV-1-associated myelopathy, TCR clonal expansion was greatest, whereas multiple sclerosis had the least, falling below healthy controls.

This clonotype was seen many times. What it binds is not known. Template-switch 5'RACE cDNA synthesis added a 10-nucleotide unique molecular identifier. Every sequencing run returned over 190 million TCR-beta sequences, which were derived from 15-18 subjects. One entry per CDR3 protein results from TCRdb running MiXCR on the 5' RACE reads. The sample has fewer than 45,000 distinct CDR3 sequences, roughly 2.5% seen once. The rearrangement links TRBV7-6 to TRBJ2-1; perhaps TRBD2 as D (6 bases). This receptor was obtained from a man aged 25 to 40 with multiple sclerosis. Input material: PBMCs. The CDR3 sequence: CASSSPGGKPYNEQFF. The CDR3 DNA sequence: TGTGCCAGCAGCTCCCCCGGGGGTAAACCTTACAATGAGCAGTTCTTC.